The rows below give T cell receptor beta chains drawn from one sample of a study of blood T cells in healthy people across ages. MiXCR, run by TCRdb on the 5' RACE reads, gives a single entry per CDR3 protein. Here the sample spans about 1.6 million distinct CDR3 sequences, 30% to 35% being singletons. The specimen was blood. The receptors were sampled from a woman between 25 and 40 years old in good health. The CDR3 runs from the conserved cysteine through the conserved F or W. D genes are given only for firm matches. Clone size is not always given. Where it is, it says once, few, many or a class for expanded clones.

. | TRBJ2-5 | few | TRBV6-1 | CASSDVWTQETQYF | TGTGCCAGCAGTGACGTTTGGACGCAAGAGACCCAGTACTTC
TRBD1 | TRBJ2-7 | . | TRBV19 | CASRTDRGFYEQYF | TGTGCCAGTAGGACGGACAGGGGTTTCTACGAGCAGTACTTC
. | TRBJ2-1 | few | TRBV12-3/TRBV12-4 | CASSLLEGISNEQFF | TGTGCCAGCAGTTTACTAGAGGGGATCAGCAATGAGCAGTTCTTC
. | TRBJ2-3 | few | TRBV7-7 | CASAEGPGADTQYF | TGTGCCAGCGCTGAGGGGCCAGGTGCAGATACGCAGTATTTT
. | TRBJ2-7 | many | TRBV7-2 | CASSLTPQRAGYEQYF | TGTGCCAGCAGCTTAACCCCCCAGCGGGCGGGCTACGAGCAGTACTTC
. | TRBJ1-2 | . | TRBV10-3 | CAISVGGTRGGNYGYTF | TGTGCCATCAGTGTGGGGGGAACGAGGGGAGGGAACTATGGCTACACCTTC
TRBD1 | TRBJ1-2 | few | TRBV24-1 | CATSVGTGDGYTF | TGTGCCACCAGTGTTGGGACAGGGGATGGCTACACCTTC
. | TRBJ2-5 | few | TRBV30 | CAWSVVGGMETQYF | TGTGCCTGGAGTGTCGTAGGGGGGATGGAGACCCAGTACTTC
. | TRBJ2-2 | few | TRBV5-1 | CASSLEGEDTGELFF | TGCGCCAGCAGCTTGGAAGGGGAGGACACCGGGGAGCTGTTTTTT
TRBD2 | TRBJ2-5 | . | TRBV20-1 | CSAQTLAGGKETQYF | TGCAGTGCGCAAACTCTAGCGGGAGGGAAAGAGACCCAGTACTTC
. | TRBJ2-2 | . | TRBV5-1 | CASKVSGTNTWELFF | TGCGCCAGCAAAGTGAGCGGAACGAACACCTGGGAGCTGTTTTTT
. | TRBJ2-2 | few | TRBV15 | CATSRPLVRTDHTGELFF | TGTGCCACCAGCAGGCCCCTCGTCCGGACAGATCACACCGGGGAGCTGTTTTTT
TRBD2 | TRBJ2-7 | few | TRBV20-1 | CSAFGGGIPSYEQYF | TGCAGTGCCTTTGGGGGGGGAATACCCTCCTACGAGCAGTACTTC
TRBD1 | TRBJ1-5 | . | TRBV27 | CASSSKTGGKPQHF | TGTGCCAGCAGTTCGAAGACAGGGGGCAAGCCCCAGCATTTT
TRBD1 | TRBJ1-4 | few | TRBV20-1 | CSARTGANEKLFF | TGCAGTGCTAGGACAGGGGCTAATGAAAAACTGTTTTTT
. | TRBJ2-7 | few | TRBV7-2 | CASSPRSEQYF | TGTGCCAGCAGTCCTAGGAGTGAGCAGTACTTC
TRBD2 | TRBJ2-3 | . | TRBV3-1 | CASSQLRGGTDTQYF | TGTGCCAGCAGCCAACTCCGGGGGGGCACCGATACGCAGTATTTT
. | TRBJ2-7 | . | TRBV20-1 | CSANLARHEQYF | TGCAGTGCTAATCTAGCGAGGCACGAGCAGTACTTC
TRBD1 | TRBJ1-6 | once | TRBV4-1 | CASSQSGGYRSPLHF | TGCGCCAGCAGCCAGTCAGGGGGGTATCGATCACCCCTCCACTTT
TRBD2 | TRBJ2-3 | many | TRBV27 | CASSRLAADTQYF | TGTGCCAGCAGCAGACTAGCCGCAGATACGCAGTATTTT
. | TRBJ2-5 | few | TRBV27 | CASSLVFNRGETQYF | TGTGCCAGCAGTTTGGTGTTTAATAGGGGAGAGACCCAGTACTTC
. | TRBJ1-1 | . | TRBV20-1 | CSARDRTGAFF | TGCAGTGCTAGAGATAGGACTGGGGCTTTCTTT
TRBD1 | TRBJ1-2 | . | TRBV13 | CASSPERGPDYTF | TGTGCCAGCAGCCCCGAAAGGGGGCCCGACTACACCTTC
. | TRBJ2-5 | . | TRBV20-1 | CGARDLPYRARGDQYF | TGCGGTGCTAGAGATCTCCCCTATCGTGCCAGGGGTGACCAGTACTTC
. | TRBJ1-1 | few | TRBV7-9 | CASSLGAPTRTEAFF | TGTGCCAGCAGCTTAGGAGCCCCGACCAGAACTGAAGCTTTCTTT
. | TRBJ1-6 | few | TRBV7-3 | CASRTGTGTLNPLHF | TGTGCCAGCCGGACGGGAACAGGGACTCTCAACCCCCTCCACTTT
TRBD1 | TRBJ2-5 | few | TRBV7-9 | CASSLPQPYRETGETQYF | TGTGCCAGCAGCTTACCGCAACCTTACAGGGAGACAGGGGAGACCCAGTACTTC
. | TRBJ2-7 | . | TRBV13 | CAGSFADQDSGGSEQYF | TGTGCCGGCAGTTTCGCCGATCAGGACAGTGGCGGGAGCGAGCAGTACTTC
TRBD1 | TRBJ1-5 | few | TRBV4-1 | CASSPGDRVRQPQHF | TGCGCCAGCAGCCCCGGGGACAGGGTGCGTCAGCCCCAGCATTTT
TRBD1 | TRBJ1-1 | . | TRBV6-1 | CASSGQGFNTEAFF | TGTGCCAGCAGTGGACAGGGGTTTAACACTGAAGCTTTCTTT
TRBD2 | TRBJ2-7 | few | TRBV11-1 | CASSYHPGLAGATGEQYF | TGTGCCAGCAGCTACCACCCGGGACTAGCGGGGGCAACAGGCGAGCAGTACTTC
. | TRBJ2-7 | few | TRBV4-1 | CASSQIREGIYEQYF | TGCGCCAGCAGCCAGATCAGGGAAGGAATCTACGAGCAGTACTTC
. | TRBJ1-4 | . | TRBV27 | CASSFGVYEKLFF | TGTGCCAGCAGTTTTGGGGTCTATGAAAAACTGTTTTTT
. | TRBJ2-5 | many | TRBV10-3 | CAISDGPRETQYF | TGTGCCATCAGTGACGGGCCGAGAGAGACCCAGTACTTC
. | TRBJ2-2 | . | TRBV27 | CASIQAGELFF | TGTGCCAGCATTCAGGCGGGGGAGCTGTTTTTT
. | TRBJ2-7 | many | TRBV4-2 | CASSQAMNSSSYEQYF | TGTGCCAGCAGCCAAGCGATGAACTCCTCCTCCTACGAGCAGTACTTC
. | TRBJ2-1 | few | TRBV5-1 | CASSAGQAGNEQFF | TGCGCCAGCAGCGCGGGGCAGGCTGGCAATGAGCAGTTCTTC